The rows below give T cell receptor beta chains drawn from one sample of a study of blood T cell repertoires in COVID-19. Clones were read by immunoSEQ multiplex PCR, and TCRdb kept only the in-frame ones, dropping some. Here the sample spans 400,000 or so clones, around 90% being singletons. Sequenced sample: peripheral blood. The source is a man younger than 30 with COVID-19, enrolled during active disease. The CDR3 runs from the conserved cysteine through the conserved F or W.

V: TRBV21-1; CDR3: CASSKVRDTRLDTQYF
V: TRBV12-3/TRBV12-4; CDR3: CASSPGYYEQYF
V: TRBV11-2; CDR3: CASSSASVGYGYTF
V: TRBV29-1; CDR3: CSGGLAGGSTGELFF
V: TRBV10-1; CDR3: CASSAGRTYEQYF
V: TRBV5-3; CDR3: CARSPDRGDEQYF
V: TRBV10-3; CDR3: CAIRGESKETQYF
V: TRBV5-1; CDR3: CASSPAGLAGGPGGNEQFF
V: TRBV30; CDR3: CAWSVGTGISNEQFF
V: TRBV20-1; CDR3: CSARQDTEAFF
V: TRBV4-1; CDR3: CASSQASGASYEQYF
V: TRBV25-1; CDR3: CASSSGQGSYNEQFF
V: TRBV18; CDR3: CASSFGTDYGYTF
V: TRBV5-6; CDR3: CASSLGTYYEAFF
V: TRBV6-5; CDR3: CASGVGGNYNEQFF